Shown below are 8 T cell receptor beta chains from a single sample sequenced in a study of T cells in Graves' hyperthyroidism and ophthalmopathy. TCR beta CDR3 regions were amplified from RNA. RT-PCR in the first round (using the HTBI primer set) targeted the TCR CDR3. TCRdb passed the multiplex PCR reads through MiXCR, listing each CDR3 protein once. The table lists around 500,000 distinct CDR3 sequences, about 22% of them singletons. Sequenced sample: blood. The receptors were sampled from an older woman with Graves' ophthalmopathy.

This clonotype was recorded many times. V gene TRBV11-1 combines with J gene TRBJ2-3, with D perhaps TRBD1 (6 bases). V was shortened by 3 bases and J by 4 bases, with 11 bases between the two germline ends. The CDR3 consists of 14 residues. CDR1 and CDR2 from the germline V gene are SGHAT and FQDESV (reference sequence). CDR3 residues: CASSFDRRADTQYF. The CDR3 DNA reads TGTGCCAGCAGCTTTGACAGGCGGGCAGATACGCAGTATTTT.

The rearrangement joins TRBV20-1 to TRBJ2-7; weak D call: TRBD1 (6 bases). Per germline, CDR1 DFQATT and CDR2 SNEGSKA (reference sequence). The CDR3 has 13 residues. V was pared by 4 bases and J by 7 bases, with 17 bases between. CDR3 sequence (DNA): TGCAGTGCTACAACCGGGACACGCCTAGAGCAGTACTTC. Its protein product is CSATTGTRLEQYF.

The chain combines TRBV7-2 with TRBJ2-5; 9 bases match TRBD2. Germline V gene data show CDR1 as SGHTA and CDR2 as FQGNSA. This CDR3 has 15 residues. Trimming at V came to 3 bases and at J to 5 bases, leaving 7 bases not matched to a gene. The CDR3 loop is CASSFQREAPETQYF. The CDR3 nucleotides are TGTGCCAGCAGCTTCCAGCGGGAGGCCCCGGAGACCCAGTACTTC.

This clonotype was recorded a few times. V is TRBV9 and J is TRBJ2-1; D is unresolved. Between the trimmed V and J ends, which lost 0 bases and 5 bases, there was a span of 6 bases. Germline V lookup: CDR1 SGDLS, CDR2 YYNGEE. The CDR3 extends over 13 amino acids. For the CDR3, the DNA is TGTGCCAGCAGCGTAGAGATCAACAATGAGCAGTTCTTC. This translates into CASSVEINNEQFF.

This sequence joins TRBV24-1 and TRBJ1-2, with TRBD1 matching over 8 bases. The CDR3 consists of 14 residues. CDR1 is KGHDR and CDR2 is SFDVKD in the germline V gene. The trim removed 3 bases at V and 6 bases at J, leaving 5 bases unmatched. The CDR3, as DNA: TGTGCCACCAGTGATATAACGACAGGGGATGGCTACACCTTC. It specifies CATSDITTGDGYTF.

This clonotype was seen only once. The genes are TRBV4-1 and TRBJ1-1; 9 bases are a match to TRBD1. The CDR3 loop spans 16 amino acids. The V gene's germline CDR1 is MGHRA and CDR2 YSYEKL. Trimming cost V 4 bases and J 1 base; bases outside gene matches: 7. The DNA for the CDR3 is TGCGCCAGCAGCCCTACAGGGGGCGCGAAGAACACTGAAGCTTTCTTT. As protein: CASSPTGGAKNTEAFF.

The V and J genes are TRBV7-3 and TRBJ2-7, with TRBD2 matching over 7 bases. Trimming took 5 bases from V and 0 from J; bases not matched to a gene: 4. The CDR3 spans 14 residues. CDR1 is SGHTA, CDR2 FQGTGA, per germline. Here the CDR3 DNA reads TGTGCCAGCAGCCACAGCGGGACCTCCTACGAGCAGTACTTC. As protein: CASSHSGTSYEQYF. The full variable domain, its missing parts supplied by reference TRBV7-3 and TRBJ2-7, is GAGVSQTPSNKVTEKGKYVELRCDPISGHTALYWYRQSLGQGPEFLIYFQGTGAADDSGLPNDRFFAVRPEGSVSTLKIQRTERGDSAVYLCASSHSGTSYEQYFGPGTRLTVT.

The chain uses TRBV20-1 and TRBJ2-1; TRBD2 might be the D (6 bases). The CDR3 contains 10 residues. Trimming took off 6 bases at V and 9 bases at J, with 9 bases between the two ends. Germline V gene data show CDR1 as DFQATT and CDR2 as SNEGSKA (reference sequence). The CDR3 reads CSAPRGEQFF. CDR3 in DNA: TGCAGTGCCCCGCGGGGTGAGCAGTTCTTC.